This record concerns one TCR beta chain sequence. This sample is part of a study of blood T cell repertoires in COVID-19. The V end lost 4 bases, the J end lost 8 bases, and 27 bases lay between the germline ends. This CDR3 region has 17 residues. CDR1 SGHRS and CDR2 YFSETQ come from the germline V gene. Repertoires were generated with immunoSEQ multiplex PCR, while TCRdb's copy carries only in-frame clones and drops some. The sample consists of fewer than 250,000 clones, 85% to 90% of them appearing once. The V gene is TRBV5-1, the J gene TRBJ1-2; TRBD1 might be the D (6 bases). Material for sequencing was peripheral blood. The clonotype originates from a man aged 50-60 years with COVID-19, enrolled during active disease. CDR3 bases: TGCGCCAGCAGCCCTGGTCTACCCCCTCAGGGGCTGGGAGGCTACACCTTC. Its translation is CASSPGLPPQGLGGYTF.